Each of the 20 T cell receptor beta chains below was sequenced from the same sample in a study of blood T cell repertoires in COVID-19. Measured with immunoSEQ multiplex PCR; TCRdb has only the in-frame clones, and not every one. The table lists 410,000 or so clones, around nine tenths of them singletons. Sample: peripheral blood. These receptors originate from a woman in her 40s with COVID-19, enrolled during active disease.

DNA for the CDR3: TGTGCCAGCAGCTTGACAGGGAGTTATGGCTACACCTTC. Encoded protein: CASSLTGSYGYTF. This chain joins TRBV7-9 and TRBJ1-2; 7 nucleotides line up with TRBD1. Trimming at V came to 3 bases and at J to 5 bases, leaving 3 bases not matched to a gene. The CDR3 is made up of 13 amino acids. CDR1 and CDR2 from the germline V gene are SEHNR and FQNEAQ (reference sequence).

There are many counts of this clone. The V and J genes are TRBV15 and TRBJ2-7; 11 bases match TRBD2. Trimming removed 4 bases from V and 6 bases from J; junction bases left unmatched: 5. The CDR3 is made up of 14 amino acids. The germline V gene encodes CDR1 LNHNV and CDR2 YYDKDF (reference sequence). The CDR3 DNA is TGTGCCACCAGCATACTTAGCGGGGGGGCCGAGCAGTACTTC. Its protein product is CATSILSGGAEQYF.

The V and J genes are TRBV7-2 and TRBJ2-1, with 14 bases identical to TRBD2. The CDR3 covers 15 residues. Germline assignment: CDR1 SGHTA and CDR2 FQGNSA. The junction had 3 bases not matched to a gene; V was cut back by 3 bases and J by 8 bases. The CDR3 loop reads CASSLGLAGVDEQFF. CDR3 coding DNA: TGTGCCAGCAGCTTGGGACTAGCGGGAGTGGATGAGCAGTTCTTC.

This chain uses TRBV30 with TRBJ1-4; D may be TRBD1 (5 bases). Germline CDR1 and CDR2: GTSNPN and SVGIG (reference sequence). Trimming removed 4 bases from V and 7 bases from J, with 16 bases in between. This CDR3 region has 14 residues. The CDR3 loop is CAWNRAGWSEKLFF. In nucleotides, the CDR3 is TGTGCCTGGAATCGGGCAGGGTGGAGTGAAAAACTGTTTTTT.

The chain combines TRBV19 with TRBJ1-1; a weak D match, TRBD1 (6 bases). V lost 5 bases and J 11 bases, leaving 18 bases between the germline ends. CDR3 size: 13 residues. Germline lookup yields CDR1 LNHDA and CDR2 SQIVND (reference sequence). This CDR3 is CASSFSGATMAFF. Written as DNA, the CDR3 is TGTGCCAGTAGTTTCTCAGGGGCGACTATGGCTTTCTTT.

CDR3 region: CASSLEGQGMDYGYTF. CDR3 in DNA: TGCGCCAGCAGCTTGGAAGGTCAGGGGATGGACTATGGCTACACCTTC. V and J are TRBV5-1 and TRBJ1-2, with D perhaps TRBD1 (6 bases). Germline V lookup: CDR1 SGHRS, CDR2 YFSETQ. CDR3 size: 16 residues. V was shortened by 0 bases and J by 3 bases, with 15 bases between the two germline ends.

The V gene is TRBV18, the J gene TRBJ2-7; 9 nucleotides align to TRBD1. J gave up 0 bases and V 5 bases, and 5 bases lay outside the gene matches. Germline V gives CDR1 KGHSH, CDR2 LQKENI. The CDR3 covers 15 residues. The DNA of the CDR3 is TGTGCCAGCTCATCTCGGACAGGGGCCTCCTACGAGCAGTACTTC. Translated, it gives CASSSRTGASYEQYF.

The V call is TRBV7-9, the J call TRBJ1-1, with TRBD1 matching over 12 bases. The ends lost 5 bases at V and 3 bases at J; junction bases unmatched: 7. In germline, CDR1 is SEHNR, CDR2 FQNEAQ (reference sequence). This CDR3 has 16 residues. CDR3 loop: CASSRGTGGADTEAFF. The CDR3 DNA follows: TGTGCCAGCAGCCGAGGGACAGGGGGCGCCGACACTGAAGCTTTCTTT.

This clone was recorded only once. The chain recombines TRBV7-2 with TRBJ1-3; D remains ambiguous. The CDR3 extends over 15 amino acids. Germline CDR1 is SGHTA and CDR2 is FQGNSA. V lost 1 base to trimming and J lost 5 bases, with 12 bases between them. The CDR3 region has the DNA TGTGCCAGCAGCTTAGGGCAGGTGTCCAGAAACACCATATATTTT. Amino acid sequence: CASSLGQVSRNTIYF.

The chain uses TRBV7-2 and TRBJ2-1; D remains unclear. Germline V gene lookup returns CDR1 SGHTA and CDR2 FQGNSA. The germline V and J ends were trimmed by 6 bases and 1 base, with 7 bases remaining between them. The CDR3 totals 13 residues. The CDR3 loop reads CASRTESYNEQFF. DNA of the CDR3: TGTGCCAGCAGAACGGAGTCCTACAATGAGCAGTTCTTC.

The CDR3 nucleotides read TGTGCCAGCAGCTTTACGAGGGGGCCCAATGAAAAACTGTTTTTT. Amino acid sequence: CASSFTRGPNEKLFF. The chain employs TRBV5-6 and TRBJ1-4; 7 nucleotides align to TRBD1. This CDR3 spans 15 amino acids. The junction had 6 bases not matched to a gene; V was cut back by 2 bases and J by 5 bases. Germline CDR1 is SGHDT and CDR2 is YYEEEE.

This clone was counted only a few times. The chain is built from TRBV7-9 and TRBJ2-1; TRBD2 aligns across 7 bases. From germline, CDR1 is SEHNR and CDR2 FQNEAQ (reference sequence). After removal of 3 bases from V and 1 base from J, the junction contained 3 bases not matched to a gene. This CDR3 has 15 amino acids. The CDR3 protein is CASSFSGGSYNEQFF. The CDR3 bases are TGTGCCAGCAGCTTCTCGGGAGGATCCTACAATGAGCAGTTCTTC.

This chain connects TRBV4-3 to TRBJ2-7; D might be TRBD2 (7 bases). The CDR3 covers 15 residues. The germline V gene encodes CDR1 LGHNA and CDR2 YSLEER. Trimming removed 0 bases from V and 2 bases from J, with 11 bases in between. The CDR3 coding sequence is TGCGCCAGCAGCCAAGATCGAGGGGGGGCCTACGAGCAGTACTTC. Translating it yields CASSQDRGGAYEQYF.

V and J are TRBV6-5 and TRBJ1-5; a weak D match, TRBD1 (5 bases). V was clipped by 6 bases and J by 0 bases, with 9 bases between them. The CDR3 spans 14 residues. The V gene's germline CDR1 is MNHEY and CDR2 SVGAGI. The CDR3 loop reads CASRGEYSNQPQHF. DNA for the CDR3: TGTGCCAGCAGAGGGGAATATAGCAATCAGCCCCAGCATTTT.

This chain connects TRBV27 to TRBJ2-5, with 11 positions matching TRBD2. CDR1 is MNHEY and CDR2 is SMNVEV in the germline V gene (reference sequence). This CDR3 has 17 amino acids. Trimming removed 5 bases from V and 5 bases from J; junction bases left unmatched: 13. The DNA of the CDR3 is TGTGCCAGCAGTACCTCGGCCACTAGCGGGGGCAGGGAGACCCAGTACTTC. Protein product: CASSTSATSGGRETQYF.

The table lists this clone with a count of one. This rearrangement joins TRBV5-1 to TRBJ2-5; tentative D call: TRBD1 (7 bases). Trimming cost V 0 bases and J 6 bases, with 12 bases left between them. The CDR3 contains 14 residues. CDR1 is SGHRS and CDR2 is YFSETQ in the germline V gene. This chain's CDR3 is CASSLGGGGKTQYF. Written as DNA, the CDR3 is TGCGCCAGCAGCTTGGGAGGGGGCGGGAAGACCCAGTACTTC.

The chain links TRBV25-1 to TRBJ2-1; unclear D gene. Germline loops: CDR1 MGHDK, CDR2 SYGVNS. V lost 1 base and J lost 6, with 4 bases in between. The CDR3 sequence is 12 residues long. As DNA, the CDR3 is TGTGCCAGCAGTGAATTATTCAATGAGCAGTTCTTC. It encodes CASSELFNEQFF.

The chain combines TRBV6-5 with TRBJ1-2; the match to TRBD1 covers 10 bases. Trimming removed 5 bases from V and 8 bases from J; junction bases left unmatched: 2. Looked up from germline, CDR1 is MNHEY and CDR2 is SVGAGI. The CDR3 spans 12 residues. CDR3 sequence (DNA): TGTGCCAGCAGTCGACAGGGGGCCGGCTACACCTTC. Translated, it gives CASSRQGAGYTF.

V and J are TRBV6-2 or TRBV6-3 and TRBJ2-3; D possibly corresponds to TRBD2 (6 bases). CDR1 is MNHEY and CDR2 is SVGEGT in the germline V gene. This CDR3 comprises 15 residues. Trimming left V 4 bases short and J 2 bases short, with 13 bases between. The CDR3 reads CASSSPGLPTDTQYF. The CDR3 bases are TGTGCCAGCAGTTCCCCGGGACTGCCCACAGATACGCAGTATTTT.

This clone was seen only once. The junction does not match germline at one end; this may be a read error. The chain joins TRBV15 to TRBJ1-1; 7 bases are shared with TRBD1. The CDR3 has 13 residues. The germline gives CDR1 LNHNV, CDR2 YYDKDF (reference sequence). The CDR3, as DNA: TGTGCCACCAGCGGAGAGGGGGCTACCGAAGCTTTCTTT. Translated, it gives CATSGEGATEAFF.